Listed here are 27 T cell receptor beta chains from one sample, sequenced in a study of blood T cell repertoires in COVID-19 (dated by TCRdb to about 2020). Libraries were prepared through the immunoSEQ multiplex PCR assay. Sourced from immuneACCESS, this table was stored by TCRdb with only in-frame sequences that have V and J called. A share of the clones is absent; for the studies checked, an unresolved V gene accounts for under half, and the remainder has no known explanation. The sample yields about 130,000 clones; roughly 80% were counted once. About a tenth of the sample is held by the ten biggest clonotypes. Sequenced material: peripheral blood. The source is a man in his 60s who had recovered from COVID-19.

This chain connects TRBV19 to TRBJ1-2; no firm D call. This CDR3 comprises 15 residues. Trimming removed 5 bases at V and 3 bases at J, with 16 bases between. The germline V gene has CDR1 LNHDA and CDR2 SQIVND (reference sequence). The CDR3 loop is CASSPLRAGDYGYTF. The CDR3 coding sequence is TGTGCCAGTAGTCCCCTTCGCGCCGGGGACTATGGCTACACCTTC.

This chain links TRBV5-6 with TRBJ2-7; D is perhaps TRBD1 (6 bases). CDR1 SGHDT and CDR2 YYEEEE come from the germline V gene. V lost 2 bases to trimming and J lost 1 base, with 10 bases between them. The length of the CDR3 is 14 residues. CDR3 region: CASSFTGISYEQYF. DNA of the CDR3: TGTGCCAGCAGCTTTACAGGGATATCCTACGAGCAGTACTTC.

The V gene is TRBV4-2, the J gene TRBJ1-1, with 7 bases identical to TRBD1. V shed 3 bases and J 8 bases; nucleotides not matched to a gene: 3. From germline, CDR1 is LGHNA and CDR2 YNFKEQ. The CDR3 spans 12 residues. The CDR3, as DNA: TGTGCCAGCAGCCAGACAGGGCAAGAAGCTTTCTTT. Encoded protein: CASSQTGQEAFF.

The chain recombines TRBV5-4 with TRBJ1-1; TRBD1 matches at 9 bases. Germline loops: CDR1 SGHNT, CDR2 YYREEE (reference sequence). There are 17 residues in the CDR3. V lost 4 bases and J lost 5; bases outside the gene matches: 15. CDR3 amino acids: CASSPGTGFRDGTEAFF. Written as DNA, the CDR3 is TGTGCCAGCAGCCCCGGGACAGGGTTTCGAGATGGGACTGAAGCTTTCTTT.

The V and J genes are TRBV15 and TRBJ1-5; D is unresolved. The V gene's germline CDR1 is LNHNV and CDR2 YYDKDF (reference sequence). V was cut by 0 bases and J by 3 bases, with 12 bases left in between. There are 16 residues in the CDR3. The CDR3 region has the DNA TGTGCCACCAGCAGAGATCGAGGTAATCCCAATCAGCCCCAGCATTTT. Its protein product is CATSRDRGNPNQPQHF.

The chain recombines TRBV2 with TRBJ1-2, with D possibly TRBD1 on 5 matching bases. In germline, CDR1 is SNHLY, CDR2 FYNNEI. V was pared by 2 bases and J by 3 bases, with 7 bases between. The CDR3 spans 13 residues. The CDR3 nucleotides read TGTGCCAGCAGTGAATGGGGCGACTATGGCTACACCTTC. The encoded protein is CASSEWGDYGYTF.

The V gene is TRBV7-6, the J gene TRBJ2-7; 8 bases fit TRBD1. CDR1 is SGHVS, CDR2 FNYEAQ, per germline. The CDR3 loop spans 16 amino acids. The V gene end was trimmed by 4 bases and the J gene end by 5 bases; junction bases not matched to a gene: 13. CDR3 loop: CASSSGVTGVSDEQYF. The CDR3 DNA reads TGTGCCAGCAGCTCAGGGGTGACAGGGGTGTCCGACGAGCAGTACTTC.

This rearrangement joins TRBV24-1 to TRBJ2-2, with TRBD1 matching 10 bases. The J segment lost 7 bases and the V segment lost 3 bases, leaving 10 bases of the junction unmatched. Germline V gene lookup returns CDR1 KGHDR and CDR2 SFDVKD. This CDR3 has 17 residues. CDR3 loop: CATSDPLGQGTGGELFF. DNA of the CDR3: TGTGCCACCAGTGATCCCCTGGGACAGGGGACCGGCGGGGAGCTGTTTTTT.

The chain recombines TRBV9 with TRBJ2-2; 9 nucleotides match TRBD2. Losses at the gene ends were 0 bases for V and 2 bases for J; bases not matched to a gene: 5. The CDR3 has 17 residues. The V gene's germline CDR1 is SGDLS and CDR2 YYNGEE. The CDR3 loop reads CASSVGTSVYNTGELFF. The CDR3, as DNA: TGTGCCAGCAGCGTAGGGACTAGCGTCTATAACACCGGGGAGCTGTTTTTT.

The V and J genes are TRBV19 and TRBJ2-7, with 10 bases that match TRBD2. CDR1 is LNHDA, CDR2 SQIVND, per germline (reference sequence). CDR3 length: 14 residues. The ends lost 6 bases at V and 2 bases at J; junction bases unmatched: 4. Written as DNA, the CDR3 is TGTGCCAGTAGCCGGACTAGCGGACCCTACGAGCAGTACTTC. Its protein is CASSRTSGPYEQYF.

The chain employs TRBV10-2 and TRBJ2-1; D possibly corresponds to TRBD1 (6 bases). Trimming removed 10 bases from V and 7 bases from J, with 17 bases in between. CDR1 and CDR2 (germline): WSHSY, SAAADI. CDR3 size: 13 residues. CDR3 nucleotides: TGCGCCACCCCAGGGGACCAAGTGAATGAGCAGTTCTTC. It translates to CATPGDQVNEQFF.

V usage is TRBV15 and J usage is TRBJ1-2; 7 bases align to TRBD1. J gave up 4 bases and V 1 base, and 6 bases lay outside the gene matches. This CDR3 has 15 residues. Germline-derived CDR1 and CDR2 are LNHNV and YYDKDF (reference sequence). CDR3 DNA: TGTGCCACCAGCAGAGGGGGGACAGACTCCTATGGCTACACCTTC. Translation gives CATSRGGTDSYGYTF. The full variable domain, completed using reference TRBV15 and TRBJ1-2, is DAMVIQNPRYQVTQFGKPVTLSCSQTLNHNVMYWYQQKSSQAPKLLFHYYDKDFNNEADTPDNFQSRRPNTSFCFLDIRSPGLGDTAMYLCATSRGGTDSYGYTFGSGTRLTVV.

The chain joins TRBV10-3 to TRBJ1-6; D ambiguous. Germline loops: CDR1 ENHRY, CDR2 SYGVKD. This CDR3 is 15 amino acids long. Trimming removed 2 bases from V and 10 bases from J, with 15 bases in between. Written as DNA, the CDR3 is TGTGCCATCAGTGAGAGGGAGGGAGGAGGATCACCCCTCCACTTT. It translates to CAISEREGGGSPLHF.

The chain is built from TRBV27 and TRBJ2-5, with D possibly TRBD1 on 6 matching bases. The CDR3 totals 13 residues. Germline V gene data show CDR1 as MNHEY and CDR2 as SMNVEV (reference sequence). With 3 bases removed from V and 5 bases from J, the gap between germline ends came to 10 bases. The CDR3 DNA sequence: TGTGCCAGCAGTTTCAGCAGGGGCGAGACCCAGTACTTC. This codes for CASSFSRGETQYF.

This clone has just a few counts. V usage is TRBV7-2 and J usage is TRBJ2-1; 7 positions agree with TRBD2. The germline V gene encodes CDR1 SGHTA and CDR2 FQGNSA. The V and J ends lost 0 bases and 10 bases, in that order; junction bases with no gene match: 3. The CDR3 runs 13 residues. The chain's CDR3 is CASSLALAGEQFF. The CDR3 nucleotides are TGTGCCAGCAGCTTAGCATTAGCGGGCGAGCAGTTCTTC.

The CDR3 sequence is CASSLTAGGPREQFF. In DNA form, the CDR3 reads TGTGCCAGCAGCCTCACGGCGGGGGGGCCGCGTGAGCAGTTCTTC. The gene calls are TRBV9 and TRBJ2-1; 9 bases align to TRBD2. The CDR3 runs to 15 residues. Germline-derived CDR1 and CDR2 are SGDLS and YYNGEE. Germline trimming cut 4 bases from V and 9 bases from J; bases unmatched to any gene: 11.

This chain links TRBV4-3 with TRBJ2-5; a possible D gene is TRBD1 (5 bases). V dropped 0 bases and J dropped 6 bases, with 23 bases sitting between them. The germline gives CDR1 LGHNA, CDR2 YSLEER. This CDR3 spans 18 amino acids. CDR3 in DNA: TGCGCCAGCAGCCAAGAAGGGAATAGGGGCTCTTACCCCAAGACCCAGTACTTC. This codes for CASSQEGNRGSYPKTQYF.

This chain joins TRBV9 and TRBJ2-1; 7 bases map to TRBD2. The CDR3 is 15 amino acids. Germline values: CDR1 SGDLS, CDR2 YYNGEE. Losses at the gene ends were 1 base for V and 5 bases for J; bases not matched to a gene: 6. CDR3 in DNA: TGTGCCAGCAGCGTACTAGCGGAGTTGGACAATGAGCAGTTCTTC. As protein: CASSVLAELDNEQFF.

The rearrangement uses TRBV18 and TRBJ2-5; 13 nucleotides align to TRBD2. CDR3 length: 16 residues. CDR1 KGHSH and CDR2 LQKENI come from the germline V gene. J lost 0 bases, V lost 4 bases, and 2 bases had no gene match. The CDR3 reads CASSRGTSGNQETQYF. In nucleotides, the CDR3 is TGTGCCAGCTCACGGGGGACTAGCGGGAACCAAGAGACCCAGTACTTC.

In this sample, this clone turned up a few times. The chain couples TRBV6-5 to TRBJ1-3; D call uncertain. The V gene's germline CDR1 is MNHEY and CDR2 SVGAGI. The V end lost 8 bases, the J end lost 0 bases, and 5 bases lay between the germline ends. The CDR3 sequence is 12 residues long. Here the CDR3 DNA reads TGTGCCAGCCACAGCTCTGGAAACACCATATATTTT. This translates into CASHSSGNTIYF.

The rearrangement uses TRBV7-6 and TRBJ2-1, with 8 bases identical to TRBD2. Losses at the gene ends were 6 bases for V and 4 bases for J; bases not matched to a gene: 11. CDR1 SGHVS and CDR2 FNYEAQ come from the germline V gene. The CDR3 has 16 residues. The CDR3 here is CASRPGGSGVYNEQFF. The CDR3 DNA reads as TGTGCCAGCAGACCCGGTGGTAGCGGGGTTTACAATGAGCAGTTCTTC. The full variable domain, rest sourced from reference TRBV7-6 and TRBJ2-1, is GAGVSQSPRYKVTKRGQDVALRCDPISGHVSLYWYRQALGQGPEFLTYFNYEAQQDKSGLPNDRFSAERPEGSISTLTIQRTEQRDSAMYRCASRPGGSGVYNEQFFGPGTRLTVL.

The CDR3 spells CASSPLRRGRPTNEKLFF. For the CDR3, the DNA is TGTGCCAGCAGCCCACTTAGGAGGGGGCGACCCACTAATGAAAAACTGTTTTTT. The chain combines TRBV4-2 with TRBJ1-4; 7 bases are a match to TRBD1. The CDR3 loop spans 18 amino acids. CDR1 is LGHNA and CDR2 is YNFKEQ in the germline V gene. V lost 4 bases to trimming and J lost 2 bases; unmatched junction nucleotides: 13.

The V gene is TRBV6-5, the J gene TRBJ2-7, with TRBD2 as a possible D gene (7 bases). Per germline, CDR1 MNHEY and CDR2 SVGAGI. This CDR3 contains 15 residues. Trimming left V 4 bases short and J 0 bases short, with 13 bases between. In nucleotides, the CDR3 is TGTGCCAGCAGTTCACAGGGAGGGCCCTCCTACGAGCAGTACTTC. Amino acids: CASSSQGGPSYEQYF.

The V and J genes are TRBV20-1 and TRBJ1-3; 10 bases align to TRBD1. CDR3 length equals 11 residues. Germline values: CDR1 DFQATT, CDR2 SNEGSKA (reference sequence). CDR3: CRVDRGHTIYF. CDR3 nucleotides: TGCAGAGTTGACAGGGGGCACACCATATATTTT.

CDR3 nucleotides: TGTGCCAGCAGCTTAGGGAGCGGAGCACGAACCGGGGAGCTGTTTTTT. Its translation: CASSLGSGARTGELFF. V gene TRBV11-2 combines with J gene TRBJ2-2, with D possibly matching TRBD2 (5 bases). This CDR3 has 16 amino acids. The V and J ends lost 1 base and 5 bases respectively, with 14 bases between them. Per the germline V gene, CDR1 is SGHAT and CDR2 is FQNNGV.

This rearrangement joins TRBV5-6 to TRBJ1-1; D may be TRBD1 (5 bases). This CDR3 has 13 amino acids. Germline CDR1 reads SGHDT; CDR2 reads YYEEEE. The ends were cut back, 4 bases at V and 6 bases at J, with 13 bases in the middle. The CDR3 DNA reads as TGTGCCAGCAGCCCTGTCGGGGGGGCTGAAGCTTTCTTT. As protein: CASSPVGGAEAFF.

The chain recombines TRBV3-1 (or the pseudogene TRBV3-2) with TRBJ2-7; tentative D call: TRBD1 (6 bases). V shed 4 bases and J shed 0 bases, with 13 bases lying between them. The germline V gene has CDR1 LGHDT and CDR2 YNNKEL (reference sequence). CDR3 length: 15 residues. CDR3 in amino acids: CASSPPGAISYEQYF. The CDR3 nucleotides read TGTGCCAGCAGCCCCCCAGGGGCGATCTCCTACGAGCAGTACTTC.